These 11 T cell receptor beta chains came from one sample sequenced in a study of shared clonotypes between healthy human individuals. Clones were sequenced by immunoSEQ multiplex PCR, and TCRdb holds only the in-frame ones, with some missing. Among a few hundred thousand clones listed, about 96% were seen once. Sequencing used memory CD8+ T cells sorted from blood. As for subset: CD45RO+ cells pooled with CCR7-negative TemRA cells. These receptors were obtained from a man aged 30 to 39 in good health.

The chain is built from TRBV19 and TRBJ2-1; 10 nucleotides align to TRBD2. The trim removed 5 bases at V and 1 base at J, leaving 14 bases unmatched. From germline, CDR1 is LNHDA and CDR2 SQIVND (reference sequence). The CDR3 runs 19 residues. In nucleotides, the CDR3 is TGTGCCAGTAGTGTGCAAGCCGGGACTAGCGACCGTTCCTACAATGAGCAGTTCTTC. It specifies CASSVQAGTSDRSYNEQFF.

The J gene is TRBJ2-1, the V gene TRBV30, with D possibly being TRBD2 (5 bases). This CDR3 contains 16 residues. Deletions cut 1 base from V and 0 bases from J, with 13 bases between. Germline CDR1 GTSNPN, CDR2 SVGIG (reference sequence). The CDR3 protein is CAWSAGYGGSYNEQFF. The CDR3 DNA follows: TGTGCCTGGAGTGCGGGGTATGGAGGCTCCTACAATGAGCAGTTCTTC.

Here the CDR3 reads CASSPGDSPNEKLFF. In DNA form, the CDR3 reads TGTGCCAGCAGCCCCGGGGACAGCCCTAATGAAAAACTGTTTTTT. V usage is TRBV7-9 and J usage is TRBJ1-4; the match to TRBD1 covers 7 bases. The V gene's germline CDR1 is SEHNR and CDR2 FQNEAQ (reference sequence). This CDR3 is built from 15 residues. V was clipped by 5 bases and J by 3 bases; unmatched bases: 6.

The sample holds a few counts of this clone. The chain uses TRBV19 and TRBJ1-1; tentatively, D is TRBD1 (5 bases). Trimming pared 1 base from V and 1 base from J, leaving 7 bases between. This CDR3 comprises 14 residues. CDR1 LNHDA and CDR2 SQIVND come from the germline V gene (reference sequence). The CDR3 reads CASSIVGQNTEAFF. CDR3 coding DNA: TGTGCCAGTAGTATAGTAGGACAGAACACTGAAGCTTTCTTT.

The rearrangement links TRBV5-4 to TRBJ2-1, with TRBD2 matching 10 bases. Germline V gene sequence: CDR1 SGHNT, CDR2 YYREEE (reference sequence). The CDR3 has 15 residues. V was clipped by 9 bases and J by 5 bases; unmatched bases: 11. CDR3 in DNA: TGTGCCACTACGGGGGTAACTAGCGGGGACAATGAGCAGTTCTTC. It is translated as CATTGVTSGDNEQFF.

V is TRBV5-1 and J is TRBJ2-2; D not resolved. The CDR3 totals 15 residues. The germline gives CDR1 SGHRS, CDR2 YFSETQ. V gave up 1 base and J gave up 4 bases, with 11 bases separating them. CDR3 DNA: TGCGCCAGCAGCTTGTCCGGCCCTGGCACCGGGGAGCTGTTTTTT. The encoded protein is CASSLSGPGTGELFF.

J is TRBJ2-1 and V is TRBV29-1; the match to TRBD1 covers 8 bases. The CDR3 is made up of 13 amino acids. The germline CDR1 and CDR2 sequences are SQVTM and ANQGSEA. The V gene end was trimmed by 4 bases and the J gene end by 3 bases; junction bases not matched to a gene: 2. CDR3 residues: CSVGQGFYNEQFF. CDR3 coding DNA: TGCAGCGTTGGACAGGGGTTCTACAATGAGCAGTTCTTC.

The rearrangement links TRBV5-8 to TRBJ2-7; no firm D call. V lost 4 bases and J lost 2, with 10 bases in between. CDR1 and CDR2 (germline): SGHTS, YDEGEE. The CDR3 has 13 residues. The CDR3 sequence is CASSGTATYEQYF. The DNA for the CDR3 is TGTGCCAGCAGCGGCACAGCTACCTACGAGCAGTACTTC.

CDR3 protein: CASSPSGRATDTQYF. The CDR3 region has the DNA TGTGCCAGCAGTCCCAGCGGGAGGGCCACAGATACGCAGTATTTT. The rearrangement uses TRBV9 and TRBJ2-3; 10 nucleotides align to TRBD2. The CDR3 runs 15 residues. Germline V gene data show CDR1 as SGDLS and CDR2 as YYNGEE. V was clipped by 5 bases and J by 2 bases; unmatched bases: 5. Supplemented by reference TRBV9 and TRBJ2-3, the full variable domain reads DSGVTQTPKHLITATGQRVTLRCSPRSGDLSVYWYQQSLDQGLQFLIQYYNGEERAKGNILERFSAQQFPDLHSELNLSSLELGDSALYFCASSPSGRATDTQYFGPGTRLTVL.

J is TRBJ2-3 and V is TRBV6-4, with D maybe TRBD2 (5 bases). Trimming pared 3 bases from V and 5 bases from J, leaving 9 bases between. Germline V CDR1 and CDR2: MRHNA, SNTAGT. This CDR3 comprises 13 residues. The CDR3 spells CASSELSGDTQYF. The CDR3, as DNA: TGTGCCAGCAGTGAGTTAAGCGGAGATACGCAGTATTTT.

The gene calls are TRBV6-5 and TRBJ2-2; possibly TRBD2 for D (5 bases). The CDR3 length is 14 residues. Trimming removed 3 bases from V and 6 bases from J, with 11 bases in between. Germline-derived CDR1 and CDR2 are MNHEY and SVGAGI. For the CDR3, the DNA is TGTGCCAGCAGTTATCTAGCCGGGCCCGGGGAGCTGTTTTTT. This encodes CASSYLAGPGELFF.